This entry lists 9 T cell receptor beta chains sequenced from one sample in a study of blood T cell repertoires in COVID-19. Sequenced by immunoSEQ multiplex PCR; TCRdb stores in-frame clones only, minus some. The table shows fewer than 300,000 clones, with roughly 90% occurring only once. Material: peripheral blood. The receptors derive from a man aged 18 to 30 with active or convalescent COVID-19.

This clone was observed a single time. The rearrangement links TRBV4-1 to TRBJ1-6; 9 nucleotides agree with TRBD1. This CDR3 comprises 15 residues. V dropped 4 bases and J dropped 9; count of bases not matched to a gene: 7. Germline V gene data show CDR1 as MGHRA and CDR2 as YSYEKL. Here the CDR3 DNA reads TGCGCCAGCAGCCTCCGAGAGACAGGGGGTTCACCCCTCCACTTT. It yields the protein CASSLRETGGSPLHF.

The chain couples TRBV13 to TRBJ1-5, with D perhaps TRBD1 (5 bases). This CDR3 is 15 amino acids long. Trimming shortened V by 4 bases and J by 2 bases, and 12 bases separated the two germline ends. CDR1 PRHDT and CDR2 FYEKMQ come from the germline V gene (reference sequence). The CDR3 protein is CASSSGMEGNQPQHF. CDR3 DNA sequence: TGTGCCAGCAGCTCAGGGATGGAGGGCAATCAGCCCCAGCATTTT.

The V gene is TRBV10-2, the J gene TRBJ1-6, with 8 bases lining up with TRBD1. Germline trimming cut 2 bases from V and 8 bases from J; bases unmatched to any gene: 2. This CDR3 spans 14 amino acids. CDR1 is WSHSY and CDR2 is SAAADI in the germline V gene. The CDR3 here is CASSEGQGYSPLHF. The CDR3 DNA reads as TGCGCCAGCAGTGAGGGACAGGGTTATTCACCCCTCCACTTT.

The chain employs TRBV6-9 and TRBJ2-7; the D gene is possibly TRBD2 (6 bases). V was pared by 0 bases and J by 9 bases, with 9 bases between. The CDR3 totals 12 residues. Germline V CDR1 and CDR2: MNHGY, SVAAGI. Written as DNA, the CDR3 is TGTGCCAGCAGTTATTCGCGGGATGGGCAGTACTTC. Amino acid sequence: CASSYSRDGQYF.

This clone was observed a handful of times. The rearrangement uses TRBV6-1 and TRBJ2-1; 10 bases fit TRBD2. Unmatched junction bases numbered 3, after V lost 2 bases and J lost 5 bases. The CDR3 length is 15 residues. CDR1 and CDR2 (germline): MNHNS, SASEGT. CDR3 coding DNA: TGTGCCAGCAGTGAATTAGCGGGGGGAAACAATGAGCAGTTCTTC. This encodes CASSELAGGNNEQFF.

This clone was observed a single time. The chain couples TRBV10-3 to TRBJ1-4; tentatively, D is TRBD1 (6 bases). The CDR3 contains 14 residues. Trimming removed 3 bases from V and 5 bases from J, with 10 bases in between. Germline CDR1 ENHRY, CDR2 SYGVKD. The CDR3 bases are TGTGCCATCAGTGATGGGGGGGCGAATGAAAAACTGTTTTTT. Translation: CAISDGGANEKLFF.

The rearrangement joins TRBV6-2 or TRBV6-3 to TRBJ2-7, with D maybe TRBD2 (6 bases). Germline V gene lookup returns CDR1 MNHEY and CDR2 SVGEGT. V was clipped by 3 bases and J by 5 bases, with 14 bases between them. This CDR3 region has 14 residues. CDR3 sequence (DNA): TGTGCCAGCAGTTATGGGGGGTACAATGACGAGCAGTACTTC. Residues: CASSYGGYNDEQYF.

The chain carries TRBV7-6 and TRBJ2-2; 9 nucleotides align to TRBD1. After removal of 2 bases from V and 0 bases from J, the junction contained 4 bases not matched to a gene. The CDR3 is 17 amino acids. Germline CDR1 and CDR2: SGHVS and FNYEAQ. The CDR3 protein is CASSLKTGGANTGELFF. Here the CDR3 DNA reads TGTGCCAGCAGCTTAAAAACAGGGGGCGCGAACACCGGGGAGCTGTTTTTT.

In this sample, this clone turned up a few times. The J gene is TRBJ2-1, the V gene TRBV9, with 10 bases that match TRBD2. Germline trimming cut 4 bases from V and 10 bases from J; bases unmatched to any gene: 11. The CDR3 contains 15 residues. CDR1 is SGDLS and CDR2 is YYNGEE in the germline V gene. CDR3 nucleotides: TGTGCCAGCAGCCCCCCCTCTAGCGGGGGAGGCGAGCAGTTCTTC. This sequence encodes CASSPPSSGGGEQFF.